This TCR beta chain was found in a study of blood T cell repertoires in COVID-19. Background on the study: Donors in the United States, Italy and Spain gave samples during acute or convalescent COVID-19. T cells, B-cell-depleted T cells, or PBMCs provided the cDNA or gDNA that served as material.

With respect to this clone: In the same sample, other DNA sequences code for this CDR3.

CDR1 GTSNPN and CDR2 SVGIG come from the germline V gene (reference sequence). V dropped 5 bases and J dropped 1 base, with 5 bases sitting between them. The CDR3 has 12 residues. Original analysis: Reference gene primer amplification gave nucleated cell count estimates. Repertoires were generated with immunoSEQ multiplex PCR, while TCRdb's copy carries only in-frame clones and drops some. V and J calls and clone size are as listed in that table; D and trimming were resolved from the DNA. The repertoire has 210,000 or so clones, about nine tenths of them found once; the top ten carry around 7%. Source material: peripheral blood. This clonotype originated in a man in his forties or fifties with acute or convalescent COVID-19. The chain employs TRBV30 and TRBJ2-2; D remains ambiguous. CDR3 in DNA: TGTGCCTGGTCGCGGAACACCGGGGAGCTGTTTTTT. This encodes CAWSRNTGELFF. The complete variable domain, with remaining parts taken from reference TRBV30 and TRBJ2-2, reads SQTIHQWPATLVQPVGSPLSLECTVEGTSNPNLYWYRQAAGRGLQLLFYSVGIGQISSEVPQNLSASRPQDRQFILSSKKLLLSDSGFYLCAWSRNTGELFFGEGSRLTVL.